The 6 T cell receptor beta chains below were found in one sample sequenced in a study of lymphopenia after photon versus proton radiotherapy. The repertoire was sequenced with immunoSEQ multiplex PCR; TCRdb's copy has only in-frame clones and lacks some. The sample has around 30,000 clones, roughly nine tenths seen once; the top ten hold 6.8%. Source: peripheral blood, taken from a patient treated with photon-based radiotherapy. The receptors stem from a woman aged 45-59 years with pancreatic cancer.

This chain connects TRBV6-1 to TRBJ2-7, with a tentative D call TRBD2 (7 bases). The germline gives CDR1 MNHNS, CDR2 SASEGT. This CDR3 is 14 amino acids long. V lost 6 bases, J lost 2 bases, and 14 bases lay in between. CDR3 region: CASRPGGGAYEQYF. CDR3 bases: TGTGCCAGCAGGCCGGGGGGCGGAGCCTACGAGCAGTACTTC.

This chain uses TRBV25-1 with TRBJ2-7; the match to TRBD1 covers 7 bases. J lost 4 bases, V lost 6 bases, and 12 bases had no gene match. This CDR3 has 15 amino acids. Germline V gives CDR1 MGHDK, CDR2 SYGVNS. The CDR3 coding sequence is TGTGCCAGCAGCACAGGGACAGAAATTTTTTACGAGCAGTACTTC. Protein sequence: CASSTGTEIFYEQYF.

The chain recombines TRBV18 with TRBJ2-1, with TRBD2 matching 8 bases. The germline gives CDR1 KGHSH, CDR2 LQKENI. The CDR3 spans 14 residues. V shed 8 bases and J 4 bases; nucleotides not matched to a gene: 7. The CDR3 region is CASTRGGSYNEQFF. The CDR3 DNA reads TGTGCCAGCACACGGGGGGGCTCTTACAATGAGCAGTTCTTC.

The J gene is TRBJ1-1, the V gene TRBV6-1; 9 bases map to TRBD1. Per the germline V gene, CDR1 is MNHNS and CDR2 is SASEGT. V was clipped by 6 bases and J by 2 bases; unmatched bases: 4. The CDR3 spans 14 residues. The CDR3 DNA follows: TGTGCCAGCAGCCGGGACAGGGTAAACACTGAAGCTTTCTTT. It encodes CASSRDRVNTEAFF.

This CDR3 is CATSRESERSFYTF. The CDR3 DNA is TGTGCCACCAGCAGAGAGTCCGAGAGGTCTTTCTACACCTTC. The chain uses TRBV15 and TRBJ1-2; D not resolved. The CDR3 is 14 residues long. Between the trimmed V and J ends, which lost 0 bases and 10 bases, there was a span of 15 bases. Germline values: CDR1 LNHNV, CDR2 YYDKDF (reference sequence).

The table lists this clone with a count of one. The CDR3 nucleotides are TGTGCCAGCAGCCCCGGGGATCTTCGAGCTTTCTTT. This sequence encodes CASSPGDLRAFF. The V gene is TRBV7-9, the J gene TRBJ1-1; no clear D gene. The V end lost 5 bases, the J end lost 10 bases, and 14 bases lay between the germline ends. CDR1 is SEHNR and CDR2 is FQNEAQ in the germline V gene (reference sequence). The CDR3 is 12 residues long.